This passage covers 26 T cell receptor beta chains from one sample sequenced in a study of blood T cells in healthy people across ages. A second PCR, run for roughly 7 to 12 cycles, used a sample-barcoded 5' primer plus a J-beta primer mix. TCRdb re-derived calls from the 5' RACE reads in MiXCR, one entry per CDR3 protein. The data show about 1.4 million distinct CDR3 sequences, 45% to 70% seen once. The sample was blood. Receptors were obtained from a man aged 18 to 30 in good health.

V usage is TRBV30 and J usage is TRBJ1-4; perhaps TRBD1 as D (5 bases). Germline V gene sequence: CDR1 GTSNPN, CDR2 SVGIG (reference sequence). The CDR3 is 13 amino acids. V was clipped by 2 bases and J by 5 bases, with 9 bases between them. Here the CDR3 reads CAWSKNRNEKLFF. The CDR3 DNA is TGTGCCTGGAGTAAAAACAGGAATGAAAAACTGTTTTTT.

The rearrangement uses TRBV29-1 and TRBJ1-4; D call uncertain. The V and J ends lost 2 bases and 7 bases respectively, with 11 bases between them. From germline, CDR1 is SQVTM and CDR2 ANQGSEA. The CDR3 loop spans 13 amino acids. The CDR3 reads CSVEKPGGEKLFF. CDR3 DNA sequence: TGCAGCGTTGAAAAGCCCGGAGGTGAAAAACTGTTTTTT. Full variable domain (rest looked up from reference TRBV29-1 and TRBJ1-4): SAVISQKPSRDICQRGTSLTIQCQVDSQVTMMFWYRQQPGQSLTLIATANQGSEATYESGFVIDKFPISRPNLTFSTLTVSNMSPEDSSIYLCSVEKPGGEKLFFGSGTQLSVL.

The V and J genes are TRBV7-2 and TRBJ2-1; D remains unclear. The germline CDR1 and CDR2 sequences are SGHTA and FQGNSA. V lost 6 bases and J 10 bases, leaving 13 bases between the germline ends. The CDR3 loop spans 12 amino acids. This chain's CDR3 is CASSPDNLEQFF. Written as DNA, the CDR3 is TGTGCCAGCAGTCCGGATAACTTAGAGCAGTTCTTC.

This chain uses TRBV4-3 with TRBJ2-5, with 9 bases aligning to TRBD1. This CDR3 is 17 amino acids long. Trimming cost V 3 bases and J 5 bases; bases outside gene matches: 13. CDR1 and CDR2 from the germline V gene are LGHNA and YSLEER. CDR3 bases: TGCGCCAGCAGCCACGATAGAGGACAGGGGTGGGGGGAGACCCAGTACTTC. It encodes CASSHDRGQGWGETQYF.

This clonotype was seen more than once but under ten times. The gene calls are TRBV10-3 and TRBJ2-1, with 7 bases lining up with TRBD1. The junction had 4 bases not matched to a gene; V was cut back by 6 bases and J by 2 bases. Germline CDR1 and CDR2: ENHRY and SYGVKD. CDR3 length: 14 amino acids. CDR3 nucleotide sequence: TGTGCCATCAGCCGGGACAGCACCTACAATGAGCAGTTCTTC. Amino acids: CAISRDSTYNEQFF.

J is TRBJ2-7 and V is TRBV3-1, with 9 bases aligning to TRBD1. The CDR3 is 15 amino acids. From germline, CDR1 is LGHDT and CDR2 YNNKEL (reference sequence). V dropped 5 bases and J dropped 0; count of bases not matched to a gene: 5. For the CDR3, the DNA is TGTGCCAGCAGCTACGGGGACAGGGACTCCTACGAGCAGTACTTC. Its translation: CASSYGDRDSYEQYF.

The chain recombines TRBV4-2 with TRBJ1-6; no firm D call. In germline, CDR1 is LGHNA, CDR2 YNFKEQ. Trimming took off 1 base at V and 8 bases at J, with 12 bases between the two ends. The CDR3 extends over 15 amino acids. Here the CDR3 DNA reads TGTGCCAGCAGCCAAGGTGAACTTAGGGATTCACCCCTCCACTTT. It codes for CASSQGELRDSPLHF.

The V and J genes are TRBV15 and TRBJ2-3, with D hard to call. CDR1 and CDR2 from the germline V gene are LNHNV and YYDKDF (reference sequence). V was pared by 2 bases and J by 9 bases, with 18 bases between. The CDR3 runs 15 residues. The CDR3 sequence is CATSRTNTEQGTQYF. In DNA form, the CDR3 reads TGTGCCACCAGCAGAACCAACACTGAGCAAGGGACGCAGTATTTT.

This clonotype was observed once. The chain is built from TRBV6-5 and TRBJ2-7; 9 positions agree with TRBD2. The J call may not be correct, given that the DNA end is closer to TRBJ2-5. CDR1 and CDR2 from the germline V gene are MNHEY and SVGAGI. The CDR3 extends over 13 amino acids. The CDR3 protein is CASRVAGVETQYF. The CDR3 DNA reads TGTGCCAGCAGAGTAGCGGGAGTGGAGACCCAGTACTTC.

For the CDR3, the DNA is TGTGCCAGCAGTTCCCCCAGGGACAGCCAAGAGACCCAGTACTTC. It is translated as CASSSPRDSQETQYF. V gene TRBV6-5 combines with J gene TRBJ2-5, with 7 bases matching TRBD1. Germline V gene lookup returns CDR1 MNHEY and CDR2 SVGAGI. With 4 bases clipped from V and 1 base from J, the junction kept 6 bases outside the gene matches. This CDR3 comprises 15 residues.

V is TRBV28 and J is TRBJ2-7; D ambiguous. Trimming removed 4 bases at V and 6 bases at J, with 10 bases between. Germline V gives CDR1 MDHEN, CDR2 SYDVKM. CDR3 length equals 12 residues. The CDR3: CASSSVGTEQYF. DNA of the CDR3: TGTGCCAGCAGTTCCGTTGGTACCGAGCAGTACTTC.

The chain combines TRBV5-1 with TRBJ1-2, with a tentative D call TRBD1 (5 bases). From germline, CDR1 is SGHRS and CDR2 YFSETQ. There are 13 residues in the CDR3. V was shortened by 4 bases and J by 6 bases, with 13 bases between the two germline ends. Here the CDR3 DNA reads TGCGCCAGCAGCGTTAGGGACGCGGATGGCTACACCTTC. Translation: CASSVRDADGYTF.

This clonotype has only a few counts. The V and J genes are TRBV15 and TRBJ2-5, with D unclear. Between the trimmed V and J ends, which lost 0 bases and 2 bases, there was a span of 7 bases. The CDR3 is 14 residues long. Germline values: CDR1 LNHNV, CDR2 YYDKDF (reference sequence). CDR3: CATSRERRQETQYF. The CDR3 coding sequence is TGTGCCACCAGCAGAGAGCGCCGGCAAGAGACCCAGTACTTC.

The chain combines TRBV3-1 with TRBJ1-1; no firm D call. The CDR3 length is 11 residues. Germline-derived CDR1 and CDR2 are LGHDT and YNNKEL (reference sequence). V was cut by 3 bases and J by 7 bases, with 6 bases left in between. For the CDR3, the DNA is TGTGCCAGCAGCCACAGACTTGAAGCTTTCTTT. Amino acid sequence: CASSHRLEAFF.

The V and J genes are TRBV12-3 or TRBV12-4 and TRBJ2-1, with D perhaps TRBD1 or TRBD2 (5 bases each). V was trimmed by 5 bases and J by 9 bases, leaving 14 bases between them. This CDR3 region has 13 residues. The CDR3 reads CASSLSGTGEQFF. The CDR3 DNA follows: TGTGCCAGCAGTCTATCAGGGACGGGTGAGCAGTTCTTC.

This chain links TRBV30 with TRBJ1-2, with D maybe TRBD1 (5 bases). The V end lost 4 bases, the J end lost 7 bases, and 13 bases lay between the germline ends. Germline V gives CDR1 GTSNPN, CDR2 SVGIG (reference sequence). This CDR3 comprises 12 residues. CDR3 sequence: CAWNPGGLGYTF. CDR3 bases: TGTGCCTGGAACCCCGGGGGTCTTGGCTACACCTTC.

This clonotype occurred a few times. This chain joins TRBV4-1 and TRBJ2-7; 7 bases are a match to TRBD1. V lost 4 bases to trimming and J lost 7 bases; unmatched junction nucleotides: 10. CDR3 length: 14 amino acids. Per germline, CDR1 MGHRA and CDR2 YSYEKL. The DNA of the CDR3 is TGCGCCAGCAGCCCGACAGGGCCCCGGATGGAGCAGTACTTC. Amino acids: CASSPTGPRMEQYF.

The chain recombines TRBV6-5 with TRBJ2-7; the D gene could be TRBD1 or TRBD2 (5 bases each). V was pared by 3 bases and J by 4 bases, with 16 bases between. The germline CDR1 and CDR2 sequences are MNHEY and SVGAGI. The CDR3 extends over 15 amino acids. In DNA, the CDR3 is TGTGCCAGCAGTTATCCTCTCGGGACCAAATACGAGCAGTACTTC. It translates to CASSYPLGTKYEQYF.

The V gene is TRBV6-1, the J gene TRBJ2-7; D call uncertain. CDR3 size: 13 residues. Trimming stripped 2 bases from V and 3 bases from J, with 8 bases between. Germline loops: CDR1 MNHNS, CDR2 SASEGT. CDR3 in DNA: TGTGCCAGCAGTGAAACCAGGTACTACGAGCAGTACTTC. Translated, it gives CASSETRYYEQYF.

This clonotype was seen only a few times. This sequence joins TRBV7-2 and TRBJ1-2; weak D call: TRBD1 (5 bases). This CDR3 contains 13 residues. Trimming left V 4 bases short and J 2 bases short, with 8 bases between. Germline-derived CDR1 and CDR2 are SGHTA and FQGNSA. The chain's CDR3 is CASSWDGNYGYTF. Here the CDR3 DNA reads TGTGCCAGCAGCTGGGACGGGAACTATGGCTACACCTTC.

The V gene is TRBV15, the J gene TRBJ2-7, with D unclear. The CDR3 covers 15 residues. V was shortened by 0 bases and J by 2 bases, with 11 bases between the two germline ends. Germline V gene data show CDR1 as LNHNV and CDR2 as YYDKDF (reference sequence). For the CDR3, the DNA is TGTGCCACCAGCAGAGATCCCGTCCCTACCTACGAGCAGTACTTC. Translated, it gives CATSRDPVPTYEQYF. Using reference TRBV15 and TRBJ2-7 for the parts outside the CDR3, the full variable domain is DAMVIQNPRYQVTQFGKPVTLSCSQTLNHNVMYWYQQKSSQAPKLLFHYYDKDFNNEADTPDNFQSRRPNTSFCFLDIRSPGLGDTAMYLCATSRDPVPTYEQYFGPGTRLTVT.

The gene calls are TRBV4-2 and TRBJ1-5, with D uncertain. V was clipped by 1 base and J by 6 bases, with 7 bases between them. Germline CDR1 reads LGHNA; CDR2 reads YNFKEQ. This CDR3 contains 13 residues. The CDR3 DNA sequence: TGTGCCAGCAGCCAAGTTCGGGGTCAGCCCCAGCATTTT. Translating it yields CASSQVRGQPQHF.

Only a few counts were recorded for this clonotype. This chain links TRBV20-1 with TRBJ2-1; D is possibly TRBD2 (5 bases). This CDR3 has 13 residues. CDR1 is DFQATT and CDR2 is SNEGSKA in the germline V gene (reference sequence). V gave up 0 bases and J gave up 7 bases, with 10 bases separating them. Here the CDR3 reads CSARDVLANEQFF. CDR3 DNA sequence: TGCAGTGCTAGAGATGTTTTAGCGAATGAGCAGTTCTTC.

This clonotype was detected a few times. V is TRBV20-1 and J is TRBJ1-2; D possibly corresponds to TRBD1 (5 bases). The germline V and J ends were trimmed by 2 bases and 2 bases, with 12 bases remaining between them. The germline CDR1 and CDR2 sequences are DFQATT and SNEGSKA (reference sequence). The CDR3 sequence is 14 residues long. The CDR3 loop reads CSARQGRINYGYTF. In nucleotides, the CDR3 is TGCAGTGCTAGACAGGGAAGGATAAACTATGGCTACACCTTC.

The rearrangement links TRBV7-2 to TRBJ2-5; D is possibly TRBD1 or TRBD2 (5 bases each). Trimming stripped 1 base from V and 1 base from J, with 10 bases between. CDR1 and CDR2 (germline): SGHTA, FQGNSA. The CDR3 is 15 amino acids. CDR3 region: CASSLVGPSQETQYF. The CDR3 nucleotides are TGTGCCAGCAGCTTAGTGGGACCAAGCCAAGAGACCCAGTACTTC.

This clonotype was detected only a few times. One junction end disagrees with the germline gene, perhaps due to a read error. The chain joins TRBV5-1 to TRBJ2-5; possibly TRBD1 for D (5 bases). The CDR3 has 14 amino acids. In germline, CDR1 is SGHRS, CDR2 YFSETQ. In nucleotides, the CDR3 is TGTGCCAGCAGCTTAGGAACAGGAAGGGAGACCCAGTACTTC. Its translation: CASSLGTGRETQYF.